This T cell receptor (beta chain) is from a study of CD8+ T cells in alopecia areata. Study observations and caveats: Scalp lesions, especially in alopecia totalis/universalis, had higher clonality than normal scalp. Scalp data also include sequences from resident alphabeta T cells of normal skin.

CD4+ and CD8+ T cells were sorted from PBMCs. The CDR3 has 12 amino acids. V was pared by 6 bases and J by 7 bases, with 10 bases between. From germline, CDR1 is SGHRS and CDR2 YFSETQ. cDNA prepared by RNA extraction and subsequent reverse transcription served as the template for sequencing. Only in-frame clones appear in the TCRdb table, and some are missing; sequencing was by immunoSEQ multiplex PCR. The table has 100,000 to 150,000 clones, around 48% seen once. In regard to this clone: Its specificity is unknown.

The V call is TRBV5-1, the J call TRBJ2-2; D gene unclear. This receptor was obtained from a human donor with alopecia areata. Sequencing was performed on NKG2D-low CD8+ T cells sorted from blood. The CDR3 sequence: CASNPPGGELFF. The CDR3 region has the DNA TGCGCCAGCAATCCGCCAGGCGGGGAGCTGTTTTTT.